The clone carrying this T cell receptor (beta chain) appeared a few times. As yet, its antigen is unknown. Extraction of RNA preceded its reverse transcription into cDNA, which served as the sequencing template. TCRdb's table, derived via immunoSEQ multiplex PCR, lists solely in-frame clones and lacks some. The sample has more than 95,000 clones; more than 30% are singletons. This record comes from a study of CD8+ T cells in alopecia areata. In the study overall: Tofacitinib was taken orally by treated patients, and the dose was 5 to 10 mg twice daily. It was 6 to 18 months of tofacitinib, and then there were 6 months off drug.

Findings of the study overall: Across lesional scalp, and particularly alopecia totalis/universalis, clonality surpassed that of normal scalp.

CDR3 length: 15 amino acids. Per germline, CDR1 SGHRS and CDR2 YFSETQ. V was pared by 4 bases and J by 2 bases, with 5 bases of the junction left unmatched. Those with alopecia areata gave lesional scalp punch biopsies and peripheral blood. The sample comprised CD4+ T cells sorted from blood. The chain links TRBV5-1 to TRBJ2-2, with 7 bases aligning to TRBD1. This clonotype originated in a human donor with alopecia areata. CDR3 loop: CASSPGTVNTGELFF. The DNA of the CDR3 is TGCGCCAGCAGCCCAGGGACAGTCAACACCGGGGAGCTGTTTTTT.